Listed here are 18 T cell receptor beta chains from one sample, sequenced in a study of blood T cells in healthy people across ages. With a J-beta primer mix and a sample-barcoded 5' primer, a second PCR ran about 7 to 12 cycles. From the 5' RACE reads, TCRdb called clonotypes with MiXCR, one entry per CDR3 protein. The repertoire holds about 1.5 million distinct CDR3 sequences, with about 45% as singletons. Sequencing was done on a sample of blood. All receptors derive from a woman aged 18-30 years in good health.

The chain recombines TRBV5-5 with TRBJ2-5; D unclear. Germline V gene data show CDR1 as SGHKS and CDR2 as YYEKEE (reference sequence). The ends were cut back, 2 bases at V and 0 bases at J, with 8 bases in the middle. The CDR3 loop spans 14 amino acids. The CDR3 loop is CASSLGRNQETQYF. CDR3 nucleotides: TGTGCCAGCAGCTTAGGACGGAACCAAGAGACCCAGTACTTC.

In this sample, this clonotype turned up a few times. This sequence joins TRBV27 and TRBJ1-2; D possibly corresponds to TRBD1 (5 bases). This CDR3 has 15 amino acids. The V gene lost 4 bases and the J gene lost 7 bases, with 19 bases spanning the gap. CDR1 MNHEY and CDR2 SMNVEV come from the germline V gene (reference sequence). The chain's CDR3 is CASSYGGSILIGYTF. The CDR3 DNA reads TGTGCCAGCAGTTATGGGGGTTCCATCTTAATTGGCTACACCTTC.

The CDR3 DNA follows: TGCGCCAGCAGCCTTCCGGGACTAGCAAGCACAGATACGCAGTATTTT. This encodes CASSLPGLASTDTQYF. The chain joins TRBV5-1 to TRBJ2-3; 9 nucleotides line up with TRBD2. The trim removed 4 bases at V and 0 bases at J, leaving 6 bases unmatched. CDR3 length equals 16 residues. CDR1 and CDR2 (germline): SGHRS, YFSETQ.

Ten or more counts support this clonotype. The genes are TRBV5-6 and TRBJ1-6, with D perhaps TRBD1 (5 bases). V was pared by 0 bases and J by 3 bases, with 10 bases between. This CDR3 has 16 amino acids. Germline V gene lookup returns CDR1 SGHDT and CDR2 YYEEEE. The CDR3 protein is CASSLAGRLYNSPLHF. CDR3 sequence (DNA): TGTGCCAGCAGCTTGGCGGGACGGCTCTATAATTCACCCCTCCACTTT.

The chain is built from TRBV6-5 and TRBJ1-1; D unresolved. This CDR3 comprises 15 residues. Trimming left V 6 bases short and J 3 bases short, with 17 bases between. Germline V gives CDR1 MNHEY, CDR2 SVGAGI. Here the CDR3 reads CASRPGHGRDTEAFF. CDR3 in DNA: TGTGCCAGCAGACCCGGTCATGGGAGGGACACTGAAGCTTTCTTT.

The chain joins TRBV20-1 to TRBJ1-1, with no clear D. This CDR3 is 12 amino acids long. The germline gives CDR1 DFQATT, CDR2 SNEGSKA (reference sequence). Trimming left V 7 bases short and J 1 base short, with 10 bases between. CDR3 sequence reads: CSGSTWNTEAFF. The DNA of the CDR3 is TGCAGTGGATCCACGTGGAACACTGAAGCTTTCTTT.

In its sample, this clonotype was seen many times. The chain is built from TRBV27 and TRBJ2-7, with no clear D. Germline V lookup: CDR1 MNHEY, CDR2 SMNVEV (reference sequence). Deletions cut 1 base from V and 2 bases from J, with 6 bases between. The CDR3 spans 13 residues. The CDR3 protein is CASSLYGAYEQYF. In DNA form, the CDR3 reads TGTGCCAGCAGTTTATACGGAGCCTACGAGCAGTACTTC.

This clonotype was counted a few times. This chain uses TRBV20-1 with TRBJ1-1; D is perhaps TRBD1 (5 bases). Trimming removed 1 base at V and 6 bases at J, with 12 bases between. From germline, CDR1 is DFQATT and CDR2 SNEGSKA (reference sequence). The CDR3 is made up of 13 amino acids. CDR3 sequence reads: CSARGGGRAEAFF. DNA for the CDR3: TGCAGTGCTAGAGGTGGGGGTAGGGCTGAAGCTTTCTTT.

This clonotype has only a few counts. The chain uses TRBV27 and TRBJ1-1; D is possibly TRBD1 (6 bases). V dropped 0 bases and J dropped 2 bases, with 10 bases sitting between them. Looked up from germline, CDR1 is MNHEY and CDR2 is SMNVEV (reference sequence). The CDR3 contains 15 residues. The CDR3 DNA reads TGTGCCAGCAGTTTATCCGGGGGGCTTAACACTGAAGCTTTCTTT. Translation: CASSLSGGLNTEAFF.

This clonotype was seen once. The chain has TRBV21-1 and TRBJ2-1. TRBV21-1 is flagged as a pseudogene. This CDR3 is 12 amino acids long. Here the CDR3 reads CASSKWGSEQFF. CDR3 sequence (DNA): TGTGCCAGCAGCAAATGGGGAAGTGAGCAGTTCTTC.

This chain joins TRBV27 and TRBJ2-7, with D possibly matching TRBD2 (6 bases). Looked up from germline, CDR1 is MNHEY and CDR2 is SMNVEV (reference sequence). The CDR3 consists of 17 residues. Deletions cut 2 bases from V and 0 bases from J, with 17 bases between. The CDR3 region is CASSLGPSAGSSYEQYF. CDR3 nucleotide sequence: TGTGCCAGCAGTTTAGGCCCTTCGGCGGGGAGCTCCTACGAGCAGTACTTC.

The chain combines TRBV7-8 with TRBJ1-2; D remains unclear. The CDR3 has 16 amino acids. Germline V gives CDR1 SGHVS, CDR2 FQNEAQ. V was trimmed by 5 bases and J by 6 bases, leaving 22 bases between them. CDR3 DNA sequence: TGTGCCAGCAGCCCCCGAGCCCGGGAGATCAAAAATGGCTACACCTTC. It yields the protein CASSPRAREIKNGYTF.

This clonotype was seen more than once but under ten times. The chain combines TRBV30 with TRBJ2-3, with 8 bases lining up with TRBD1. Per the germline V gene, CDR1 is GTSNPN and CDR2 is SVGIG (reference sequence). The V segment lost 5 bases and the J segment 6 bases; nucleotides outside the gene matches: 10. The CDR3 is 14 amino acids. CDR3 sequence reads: CAWLTGGIRDTQYF. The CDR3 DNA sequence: TGTGCCTGGTTAACAGGGGGTATCAGGGATACGCAGTATTTT.

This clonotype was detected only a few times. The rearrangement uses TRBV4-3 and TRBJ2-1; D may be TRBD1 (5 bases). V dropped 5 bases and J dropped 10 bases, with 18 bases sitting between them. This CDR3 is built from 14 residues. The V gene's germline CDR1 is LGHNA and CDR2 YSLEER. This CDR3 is CASSSQVRGAEQFF. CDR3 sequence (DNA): TGCGCCAGCAGCTCACAGGTGCGTGGGGCCGAGCAGTTCTTC.

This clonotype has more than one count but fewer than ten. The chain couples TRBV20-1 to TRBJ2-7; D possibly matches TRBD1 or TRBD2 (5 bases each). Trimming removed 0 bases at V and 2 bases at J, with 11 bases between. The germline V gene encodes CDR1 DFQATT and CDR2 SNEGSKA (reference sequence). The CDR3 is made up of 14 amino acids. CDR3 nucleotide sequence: TGCAGTGCTAGAGATTCATTGGGGGCCTACGAGCAGTACTTC. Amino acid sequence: CSARDSLGAYEQYF.

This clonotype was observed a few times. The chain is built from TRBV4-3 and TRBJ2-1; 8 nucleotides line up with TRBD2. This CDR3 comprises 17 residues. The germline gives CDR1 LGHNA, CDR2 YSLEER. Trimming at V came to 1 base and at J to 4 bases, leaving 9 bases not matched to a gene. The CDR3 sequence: CASSQGLASLKYNEQFF. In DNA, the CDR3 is TGCGCCAGCAGCCAAGGACTAGCGTCTCTCAAGTACAATGAGCAGTTCTTC.

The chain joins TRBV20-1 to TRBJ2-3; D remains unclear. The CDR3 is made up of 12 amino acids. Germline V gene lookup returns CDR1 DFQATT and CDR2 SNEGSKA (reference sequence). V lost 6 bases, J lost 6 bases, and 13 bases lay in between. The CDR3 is CSAHRSMDTQYF. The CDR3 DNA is TGCAGTGCACATAGGAGCATGGATACGCAGTATTTT.

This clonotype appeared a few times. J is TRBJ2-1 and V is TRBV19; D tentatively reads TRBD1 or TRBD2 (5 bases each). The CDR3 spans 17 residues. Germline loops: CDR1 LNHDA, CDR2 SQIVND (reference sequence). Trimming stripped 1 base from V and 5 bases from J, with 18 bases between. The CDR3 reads CASSIAWDRGTDNEQFF. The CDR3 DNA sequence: TGTGCCAGTAGTATAGCCTGGGACCGGGGTACGGACAATGAGCAGTTCTTC. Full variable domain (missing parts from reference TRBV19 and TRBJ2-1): DGGITQSPKYLFRKEGQNVTLSCEQNLNHDAMYWYRQDPGQGLRLIYYSQIVNDFQKGDIAEGYSVSREKKESFPLTVTSAQKNPTAFYLCASSIAWDRGTDNEQFFGPGTRLTVL.